The rows below give T cell receptor beta chains drawn from one sample of a study of cytomegalovirus exposure and HLA in healthy donors. Clones were sequenced by immunoSEQ multiplex PCR, and TCRdb holds only the in-frame ones, with some missing. This repertoire shows 120,000 to 150,000 clones, over 75% found once; its top ten account for 1.7%. The sequencing input was PBMCs. These receptors all come from a woman aged 30 to 39 in good health and CMV-seronegative. Each CDR3 is given with its conserved first and last residue. D genes are given only for firm matches. Part of the rows lack a size; the others show once, few, many or a class for expanded clones.

j_gene: TRBJ2-1
abundance: .
v_gene: TRBV5-1
d_gene: .
CDR3aa: CASSLAGGRDEQFF
CDR3nt: TGCGCCAGCAGCTTGGCGGGGGGCCGGGATGAGCAGTTCTTC

j_gene: TRBJ2-2
abundance: .
v_gene: TRBV10-1
d_gene: TRBD1
CDR3aa: CASQGAGTGELFF
CDR3nt: TGCGCCAGCCAGGGGGCTGGCACCGGGGAGCTGTTTTTT

j_gene: TRBJ2-7
abundance: .
v_gene: TRBV6-5
d_gene: .
CDR3aa: CASSYYGEQYF
CDR3nt: TGTGCCAGCAGTTACTACGGCGAGCAGTACTTC

j_gene: TRBJ2-1
abundance: .
v_gene: TRBV6-5
d_gene: TRBD2
CDR3aa: CASSYSLAGSNEQFF
CDR3nt: TGTGCCAGCAGTTACTCACTAGCGGGGTCTAATGAGCAGTTCTTC

j_gene: TRBJ2-2
abundance: .
v_gene: TRBV9
d_gene: TRBD2
CDR3aa: CASNEAGGPTGELFF
CDR3nt: TGTGCCAGCAACGAAGCGGGGGGGCCCACCGGGGAGCTGTTTTTT

j_gene: TRBJ1-2
abundance: once
v_gene: TRBV6-5
d_gene: .
CDR3aa: CASSYRSSYGYTF
CDR3nt: TGTGCCAGCAGTTATCGTAGCAGTTATGGCTACACCTTC

j_gene: TRBJ2-5
abundance: .
v_gene: TRBV19
d_gene: TRBD1
CDR3aa: CASKHPGTGSGTQYF
CDR3nt: TGTGCCAGTAAGCACCCCGGGACAGGGTCCGGGACCCAGTACTTC

j_gene: TRBJ2-2
abundance: .
v_gene: TRBV7-3
d_gene: TRBD1
CDR3aa: CASRRTGSTGELFF
CDR3nt: TGTGCCAGCAGACGGACAGGGTCCACCGGGGAGCTGTTTTTT

j_gene: TRBJ1-5
abundance: .
v_gene: TRBV18
d_gene: .
CDR3aa: CASSPPSQPQHF
CDR3nt: TGTGCCAGCTCACCACCGAGCCAGCCCCAGCATTTT

j_gene: TRBJ1-4
abundance: .
v_gene: TRBV10-3
d_gene: .
CDR3aa: CAISDPGRADEKLFF
CDR3nt: TGTGCCATCTCTGACCCTGGCAGGGCGGATGAAAAACTGTTTTTT

j_gene: TRBJ2-1
abundance: .
v_gene: TRBV6-5
d_gene: TRBD2
CDR3aa: CASSSGGGGGNEQFF
CDR3nt: TGTGCCAGCAGTTCCGGCGGGGGAGGTGGCAATGAGCAGTTCTTC

j_gene: TRBJ1-1
abundance: .
v_gene: TRBV9
d_gene: .
CDR3aa: CASGNRVMNTEAFF
CDR3nt: TGTGCCAGCGGCAACAGGGTCATGAACACTGAAGCTTTCTTT

j_gene: TRBJ1-2
abundance: .
v_gene: TRBV7-2
d_gene: .
CDR3aa: CASSLRAGDYGYTF
CDR3nt: TGTGCCAGCAGCTTACGGGCAGGGGACTATGGCTACACCTTC

j_gene: TRBJ2-2
abundance: .
v_gene: TRBV7-8
d_gene: .
CDR3aa: CASSLVGRPTGELFF
CDR3nt: TGTGCCAGCAGCTTAGTCGGCAGGCCTACCGGGGAGCTGTTTTTT

j_gene: TRBJ2-5
abundance: few
v_gene: TRBV7-2
d_gene: .
CDR3aa: CASSLSLQETQYF
CDR3nt: TGTGCCAGCAGCCTCAGTCTCCAAGAGACCCAGTACTTC

j_gene: TRBJ1-2
abundance: .
v_gene: TRBV19
d_gene: .
CDR3aa: CASVDSSYGYTF
CDR3nt: TGTGCCAGTGTGGACAGCTCTTATGGCTACACCTTC

j_gene: TRBJ1-1
abundance: .
v_gene: TRBV4-3
d_gene: .
CDR3aa: CASSQDPHLENTEAFF
CDR3nt: TGCGCCAGCAGCCAAGATCCTCATCTAGAGAACACTGAAGCTTTCTTT

j_gene: TRBJ2-1
abundance: .
v_gene: TRBV7-2
d_gene: .
CDR3aa: CASSFRDNYEQFF
CDR3nt: TGTGCCAGCAGCTTCCGGGACAACTATGAGCAGTTCTTC

j_gene: TRBJ1-2
abundance: .
v_gene: TRBV5-1
d_gene: TRBD1
CDR3aa: CASRRGQGLYGYTF
CDR3nt: TGCGCCAGCAGAAGGGGACAGGGACTTTATGGCTACACCTTC

j_gene: TRBJ1-5
abundance: once
v_gene: TRBV10-3
d_gene: .
CDR3aa: CAISESSQGGNQPQHF
CDR3nt: TGTGCCATCAGTGAGTCGAGCCAGGGCGGCAATCAGCCCCAGCATTTT

j_gene: TRBJ1-5
abundance: .
v_gene: TRBV20-1
d_gene: .
CDR3aa: CSARRDTEHF
CDR3nt: TGCAGTGCAAGACGGGACACGGAGCATTTT

j_gene: TRBJ1-1
abundance: .
v_gene: TRBV6-1
d_gene: .
CDR3aa: CASSKETGFRGEAFF
CDR3nt: TGTGCCAGCAGCAAAGAGACCGGATTCCGGGGTGAAGCTTTCTTT

j_gene: TRBJ2-1
abundance: .
v_gene: TRBV12-5
d_gene: .
CDR3aa: CASGLVTTNPEQFF
CDR3nt: TGTGCTAGTGGTTTGGTTACTACGAACCCTGAGCAGTTCTTC

j_gene: TRBJ1-1
abundance: .
v_gene: TRBV7-6
d_gene: .
CDR3aa: CASSLVGGVVFF
CDR3nt: TGTGCCAGCAGCTTAGTTGGAGGAGTTGTTTTCTTT

j_gene: TRBJ2-2
abundance: .
v_gene: TRBV7-2
d_gene: TRBD1
CDR3aa: CASSLTGTVNTGELFF
CDR3nt: TGTGCCAGCAGCTTAACCGGGACAGTCAACACCGGGGAGCTGTTTTTT

j_gene: TRBJ1-6
abundance: .
v_gene: TRBV4-1
d_gene: .
CDR3aa: CASSQPRESSSPLHF
CDR3nt: TGCGCCAGCAGCCAACCAAGAGAGAGTAGTTCACCCCTCCACTTT

j_gene: TRBJ1-2
abundance: .
v_gene: TRBV29-1
d_gene: TRBD1
CDR3aa: CSDRTGGIGGYTF
CDR3nt: TGCAGCGATCGGACAGGGGGAATTGGAGGCTACACCTTC

j_gene: TRBJ1-1
abundance: .
v_gene: TRBV14
d_gene: TRBD1
CDR3aa: CASSHGAGTGARTLVLQAFF
CDR3nt: TGTGCCAGCAGCCACGGAGCTGGGACAGGGGCCCGAACTCTAGTATTACAAGCTTTCTTT

j_gene: TRBJ1-5
abundance: .
v_gene: TRBV5-6
d_gene: .
CDR3aa: CASSPSFRAGGNQPQHF
CDR3nt: TGTGCCAGCAGCCCAAGCTTCAGGGCTGGGGGCAATCAGCCCCAGCATTTT

j_gene: TRBJ1-2
abundance: .
v_gene: TRBV9
d_gene: .
CDR3aa: CASSVVSGNGYTF
CDR3nt: TGTGCCAGCAGCGTAGTATCGGGGAATGGCTACACCTTC

j_gene: TRBJ1-2
abundance: .
v_gene: TRBV21-1
d_gene: .
CDR3aa: CASSLRDSNYGYTF
CDR3nt: TGTGCCAGCAGCCTACGGGACAGTAACTATGGCTACACCTTC

j_gene: TRBJ1-3
abundance: .
v_gene: TRBV14
d_gene: .
CDR3aa: CASSRQPGSSGNTIYF
CDR3nt: TGTGCCAGCAGCCGGCAACCCGGGAGCTCTGGAAACACCATATATTTT

j_gene: TRBJ1-3
abundance: .
v_gene: TRBV18
d_gene: .
CDR3aa: CASSRKEWASSGNTIYF
CDR3nt: TGTGCCAGCTCAAGGAAGGAATGGGCGAGCTCTGGAAACACCATATATTTT

j_gene: TRBJ1-5
abundance: .
v_gene: TRBV7-2
d_gene: TRBD1
CDR3aa: CASSLGQGNQPQHF
CDR3nt: TGTGCCAGCAGCCTGGGACAGGGGAATCAGCCCCAGCATTTT

j_gene: TRBJ2-7
abundance: .
v_gene: TRBV29-1
d_gene: TRBD1
CDR3aa: CSVARDRGYEQYF
CDR3nt: TGCAGCGTTGCAAGGGACAGGGGTTACGAGCAGTACTTC

j_gene: TRBJ1-2
abundance: few
v_gene: TRBV6-1
d_gene: .
CDR3aa: CASSVNYGYTF
CDR3nt: TGTGCCAGCAGCGTTAACTATGGCTACACCTTC

j_gene: TRBJ1-1
abundance: .
v_gene: TRBV28
d_gene: .
CDR3aa: CASTATYMREAFF
CDR3nt: TGTGCCAGCACCGCCACCTATATGAGGGAGGCTTTCTTT

j_gene: TRBJ2-2
abundance: .
v_gene: TRBV7-6
d_gene: .
CDR3aa: CASSLSGVTGELFF
CDR3nt: TGTGCCAGCAGCCTTTCAGGGGTCACCGGGGAGCTGTTTTTT

j_gene: TRBJ2-2
abundance: few
v_gene: TRBV10-1
d_gene: .
CDR3aa: CASSESGGPIGELFF
CDR3nt: TGCGCCAGCAGTGAGTCGGGGGGGCCGATCGGGGAGCTGTTTTTT

j_gene: TRBJ1-6
abundance: .
v_gene: TRBV6-6
d_gene: TRBD1
CDR3aa: CASDDRGNSPLHF
CDR3nt: TGTGCCAGCGACGACAGGGGAAATTCACCCCTCCACTTT

j_gene: TRBJ1-1
abundance: .
v_gene: TRBV5-4
d_gene: .
CDR3aa: CASSRDAGTEAFF
CDR3nt: TGTGCCAGCAGCCGAGACGCAGGGACTGAAGCTTTCTTT

j_gene: TRBJ2-7
abundance: .
v_gene: TRBV11-3
d_gene: .
CDR3aa: CASSLGGMAYEQYF
CDR3nt: TGTGCCAGCAGCTTGGGCGGGATGGCCTACGAGCAGTACTTC

j_gene: TRBJ2-2
abundance: .
v_gene: TRBV2
d_gene: TRBD1
CDR3aa: CATDRESGELFF
CDR3nt: TGTGCCACGGACAGGGAGTCCGGGGAGCTGTTTTTT

j_gene: TRBJ1-5
abundance: few
v_gene: TRBV28
d_gene: .
CDR3aa: CASSPWGGSSNQPQHF
CDR3nt: TGTGCCAGCAGTCCCTGGGGAGGGTCTAGCAATCAGCCCCAGCATTTT

j_gene: TRBJ2-7
abundance: .
v_gene: TRBV11-2
d_gene: .
CDR3aa: CASSLDLPVLEQYF
CDR3nt: TGTGCCAGCAGCTTAGATCTGCCAGTGCTTGAGCAGTACTTC

j_gene: TRBJ2-2
abundance: .
v_gene: TRBV6-5
d_gene: TRBD1
CDR3aa: CANPGGQGASGELFF
CDR3nt: TGTGCCAACCCCGGGGGACAGGGGGCGTCCGGGGAGCTGTTTTTT

j_gene: TRBJ2-1
abundance: .
v_gene: TRBV23-1
d_gene: .
CDR3aa: CASSQSMGSGVGVDEQFF
CDR3nt: TGCGCCAGCAGTCAATCGATGGGGTCAGGGGTAGGTGTCGATGAGCAGTTCTTC

j_gene: TRBJ2-1
abundance: .
v_gene: TRBV2
d_gene: .
CDR3aa: CASSEAWRNNEQFF
CDR3nt: TGTGCCAGCAGTGAAGCATGGAGGAACAATGAGCAGTTCTTC